These 11 T cell receptor beta chains originate from one sample sequenced in a study of CD8 T cells in Susac syndrome. With random hexamers, about 0.45 to 1 ug RNA was reverse transcribed. TCRdb redid the calling of the immunoSEQ multiplex PCR reads with MiXCR, one entry per CDR3 protein. Here the sample spans 100,000 to 150,000 distinct CDR3 sequences, approximately 96% being singletons. The material sequenced was CD8+ T cells from PBMCs. Receptors originate from a human donor with Susac syndrome.

This clonotype was recorded a few times. Here the CDR3 DNA reads TGTGCCAGCAGCCCCGCTAGGGGCTACGAGCAGTACTTC. Its translation: CASSPARGYEQYF. V gene TRBV9 combines with J gene TRBJ2-7, with D possibly matching TRBD1 (5 bases). Germline loops: CDR1 SGDLS, CDR2 YYNGEE. The germline V and J ends were trimmed by 4 bases and 3 bases, with 11 bases remaining between them. This CDR3 contains 13 residues.

The chain joins TRBV4-1 to TRBJ2-1; 8 bases fit TRBD1. CDR3 size: 15 residues. V shed 4 bases and J 4 bases; nucleotides not matched to a gene: 6. Germline CDR1 reads MGHRA; CDR2 reads YSYEKL. CDR3 sequence: CASSPGTGLYNEQFF. As DNA, the CDR3 is TGCGCCAGCAGCCCCGGGACAGGACTTTACAATGAGCAGTTCTTC.

CDR3 DNA sequence: TGTGCCAGCAGTCCGACAGGGGGCGGGGTTGAAAAACTGTTTTTT. This gives the protein CASSPTGGGVEKLFF. The chain carries TRBV12-3 or TRBV12-4 and TRBJ1-4; 10 bases align to TRBD1. V lost 5 bases and J lost 7; bases outside the gene matches: 7. The CDR3 is 15 residues long.

This clonotype was detected once. V usage is TRBV9 and J usage is TRBJ2-4; TRBD2 is a possible D gene (7 bases). V shed 0 bases and J shed 8 bases, with 15 bases lying between them. The CDR3 length is 15 residues. CDR1 SGDLS and CDR2 YYNGEE come from the germline V gene. The CDR3 DNA sequence: TGTGCCAGCAGCGTAGGTGGGGGGGCAGGAGACATTCAGTACTTC. Translating it yields CASSVGGGAGDIQYF.

The gene calls are TRBV19 and TRBJ1-1; possible D gene TRBD1, 6 bases. Deletions cut 3 bases from V and 1 base from J, with 12 bases between. Germline CDR1 LNHDA, CDR2 SQIVND (reference sequence). The CDR3 is 15 amino acids. The CDR3 protein is CASSIGPGANTEAFF. The CDR3 bases are TGTGCCAGTAGTATTGGTCCGGGGGCGAACACTGAAGCTTTCTTT.

J is TRBJ2-2 and V is TRBV29-1; D may match TRBD1 or TRBD2 (6 bases each). With 7 bases removed from V and 0 bases from J, the gap between germline ends came to 12 bases. Looked up from germline, CDR1 is SQVTM and CDR2 is ANQGSEA. This CDR3 spans 14 amino acids. CDR3: CSAEGGTNTGELFF. Written as DNA, the CDR3 is TGCAGCGCCGAGGGGGGTACGAACACCGGGGAGCTGTTTTTT.

V gene TRBV3-1 combines with J gene TRBJ2-1, with D possibly matching TRBD2 (5 bases). The germline gives CDR1 LGHDT, CDR2 YNNKEL (reference sequence). V gave up 1 base and J gave up 10 bases, with 11 bases separating them. The CDR3 is made up of 13 amino acids. In nucleotides, the CDR3 is TGTGCCAGCAGCCAAGCGGTTCCGGGGGAGCAGTTCTTC. It yields the protein CASSQAVPGEQFF.

The chain uses TRBV4-2 and TRBJ2-7, with a tentative D call TRBD2 (6 bases). With 2 bases removed from V and 6 bases from J, the gap between germline ends came to 11 bases. Germline values: CDR1 LGHNA, CDR2 YNFKEQ. This CDR3 region has 13 residues. CDR3 nucleotides: TGTGCCAGCAGCCAAACGACTAGGAGCGAGCAGTACTTC. Its protein product is CASSQTTRSEQYF.

V usage is TRBV20-1 and J usage is TRBJ2-3; D not certain. CDR3 size: 14 residues. The germline V gene has CDR1 DFQATT and CDR2 SNEGSKA (reference sequence). V shed 0 bases and J shed 2 bases, with 9 bases lying between them. The CDR3 DNA is TGCAGTGCTAGAGACTACCAGTACACAGATACGCAGTATTTT. It codes for CSARDYQYTDTQYF.

The chain carries TRBV24-1 and TRBJ2-1, with TRBD1 matching over 7 bases. V dropped 9 bases and J dropped 8; count of bases not matched to a gene: 3. The CDR3 length is 11 residues. Germline V gene data show CDR1 as KGHDR and CDR2 as SFDVKD. In DNA form, the CDR3 reads TGTGCCACCGGGACAGCCGATGAGCAGTTCTTC. This sequence encodes CATGTADEQFF.

The V gene is TRBV5-1, the J gene TRBJ2-7; 8 nucleotides match TRBD2. The CDR3 length is 16 residues. After removal of 3 bases from V and 2 bases from J, the junction contained 10 bases not matched to a gene. CDR1 SGHRS and CDR2 YFSETQ come from the germline V gene. The CDR3 sequence is CASSWVLRGDTYEQYF. For the CDR3, the DNA is TGCGCCAGCAGCTGGGTTCTGCGGGGGGATACCTACGAGCAGTACTTC. Supplemented by reference TRBV5-1 and TRBJ2-7, the full variable domain reads KAGVTQTPRYLIKTRGQQVTLSCSPISGHRSVSWYQQTPGQGLQFLFEYFSETQRNKGNFPGRFSGRQFSNSRSEMNVSTLELGDSALYLCASSWVLRGDTYEQYFGPGTRLTVT.